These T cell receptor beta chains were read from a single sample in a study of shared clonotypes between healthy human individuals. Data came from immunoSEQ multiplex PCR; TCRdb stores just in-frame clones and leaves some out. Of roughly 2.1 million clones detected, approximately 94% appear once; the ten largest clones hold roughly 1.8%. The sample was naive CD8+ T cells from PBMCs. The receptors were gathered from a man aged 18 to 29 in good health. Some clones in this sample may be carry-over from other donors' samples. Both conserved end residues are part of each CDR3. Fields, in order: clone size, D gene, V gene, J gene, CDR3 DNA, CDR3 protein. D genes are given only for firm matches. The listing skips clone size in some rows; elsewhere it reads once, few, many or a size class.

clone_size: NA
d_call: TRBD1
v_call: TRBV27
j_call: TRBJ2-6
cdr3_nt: TGTGCCAGCACCACCCGGGGACAGGGTACAGGGGCCAACGTCCTGACTTTC
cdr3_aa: CASTTRGQGTGANVLTF

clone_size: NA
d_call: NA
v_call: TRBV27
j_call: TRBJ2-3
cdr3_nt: TGTGCCAGCAGTTTACTCCAGATCCAGGGATGGCCAGATACGCAGTATTTT
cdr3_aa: CASSLLQIQGWPDTQYF

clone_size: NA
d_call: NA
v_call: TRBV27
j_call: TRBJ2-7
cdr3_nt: TGTGCCAGCAGTTTAGGGCCGGGAGAAGGCTACGAGCAGTACTTC
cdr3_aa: CASSLGPGEGYEQYF

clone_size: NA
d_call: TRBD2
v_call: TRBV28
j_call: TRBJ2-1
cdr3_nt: TGTGCCAGCAGTTTCGGGCTAGCGGGAGAAAATGAGCAGTTCTTC
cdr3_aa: CASSFGLAGENEQFF

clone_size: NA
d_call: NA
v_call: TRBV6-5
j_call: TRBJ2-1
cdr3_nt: TGTGCCAGCAGTTATCGGGGACTTTACAATGAGCAGTTCTTC
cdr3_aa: CASSYRGLYNEQFF

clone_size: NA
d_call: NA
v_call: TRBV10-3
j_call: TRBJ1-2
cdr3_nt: TGTGCCACATTTCATGTCGGTAACTATGGCTACACCTTC
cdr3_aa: CATFHVGNYGYTF

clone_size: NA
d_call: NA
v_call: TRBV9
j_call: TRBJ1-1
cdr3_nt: TGTGCCAGCAGCGACGGAGGTGTCGGGCCCGAAAGGATCACTGAAGCTTTCTTT
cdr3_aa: CASSDGGVGPERITEAFF

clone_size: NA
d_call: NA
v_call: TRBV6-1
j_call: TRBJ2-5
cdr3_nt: TGTGCCAGCAGTGAAGTGGGGGGTCCAGAGACCCAGTACTTC
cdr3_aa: CASSEVGGPETQYF

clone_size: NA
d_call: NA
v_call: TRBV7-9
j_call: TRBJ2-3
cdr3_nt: TGTGCCAGCAGCTTACCCGGACTACCAGATACGCAGTATTTT
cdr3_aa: CASSLPGLPDTQYF

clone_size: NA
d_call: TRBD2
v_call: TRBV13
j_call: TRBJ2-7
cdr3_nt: TGTGCCAGCAGCTTAGGGACTAGCGCGACCTACGAGCAGTACTTC
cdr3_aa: CASSLGTSATYEQYF

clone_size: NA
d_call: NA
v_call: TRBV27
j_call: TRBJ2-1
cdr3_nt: TGTGCCAGCAGTTTACTTGGTGGAGGGGGCGAGCAGTTCTTC
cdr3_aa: CASSLLGGGGEQFF

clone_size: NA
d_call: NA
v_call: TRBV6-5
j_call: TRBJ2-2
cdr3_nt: TGTGCCAGCATTGGTCGGGAGCAGGGTCCCGGGGAGCTGTTTTTT
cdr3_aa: CASIGREQGPGELFF

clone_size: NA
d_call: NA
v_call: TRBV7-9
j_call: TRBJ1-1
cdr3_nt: TGTGCCAGCAGCTTATGGATCGCGGGGAACACTGAAGCTTTCTTT
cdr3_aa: CASSLWIAGNTEAFF

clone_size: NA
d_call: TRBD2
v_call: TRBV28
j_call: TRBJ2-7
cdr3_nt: TGTGCCAGCAGTTTAGTTCGACTAGCGGGAGGGTCCTACGAGCAGTACTTC
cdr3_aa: CASSLVRLAGGSYEQYF

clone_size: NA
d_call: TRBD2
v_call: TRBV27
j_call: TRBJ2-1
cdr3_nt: TGTGCCAGCGGGTTTCAGCGGGGGGGGCTCAATGAGCAGTTCTTC
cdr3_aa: CASGFQRGGLNEQFF

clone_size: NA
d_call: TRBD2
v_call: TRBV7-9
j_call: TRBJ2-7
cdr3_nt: TGTGCCAGCAGTCTTCAGCGGGAGACCTACGAGCAGTACTTC
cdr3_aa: CASSLQRETYEQYF

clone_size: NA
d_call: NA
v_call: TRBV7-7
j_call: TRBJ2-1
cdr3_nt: TGTGCCAGCAGCTTAGCGCTGGGGAATGAGCAGTTCTTC
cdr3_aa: CASSLALGNEQFF

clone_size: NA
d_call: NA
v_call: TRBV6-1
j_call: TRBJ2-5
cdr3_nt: TGTGCCAGCACAAACAGGAGGATCCAAGAGACCCAGTACTTC
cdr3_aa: CASTNRRIQETQYF

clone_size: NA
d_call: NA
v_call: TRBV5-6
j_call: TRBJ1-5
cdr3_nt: TGTGCCAGCAGCTTGGGGGACGGCAATCAGCCCCAGCATTTT
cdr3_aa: CASSLGDGNQPQHF

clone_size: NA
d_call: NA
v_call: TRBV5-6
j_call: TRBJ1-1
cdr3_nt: TGTGCCAGCAGCTTGGGGCGTCTGAACACTGAAGCTTTCTTT
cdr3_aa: CASSLGRLNTEAFF

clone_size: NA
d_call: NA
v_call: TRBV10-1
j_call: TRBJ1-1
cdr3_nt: TGCGCCAGCAGTGAGTCGCCCGGGAACACTGAAGCTTTCTTT
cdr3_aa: CASSESPGNTEAFF

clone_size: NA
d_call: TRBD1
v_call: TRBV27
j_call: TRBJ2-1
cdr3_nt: TGTGCCAGCAGTCCGGACAGGGATGAGCAGTTCTTC
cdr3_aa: CASSPDRDEQFF

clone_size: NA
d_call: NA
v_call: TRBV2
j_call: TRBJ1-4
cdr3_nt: TGTGCCAGCCTCGGGGGGACTAATGAAAAACTGTTTTTT
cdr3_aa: CASLGGTNEKLFF

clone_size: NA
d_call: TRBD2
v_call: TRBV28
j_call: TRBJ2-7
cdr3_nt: TGTGCCAGCAGTTCACACCCCGTAGCGGGAGCGGGGGAGCAGTACTTC
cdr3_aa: CASSSHPVAGAGEQYF

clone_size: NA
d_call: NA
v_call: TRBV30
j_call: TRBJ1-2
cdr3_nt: TGTGCCTGGAGTGGCCCCCATGGGTCTATTCCTAGAGCTAACTATGGCTACACCTTC
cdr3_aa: CAWSGPHGSIPRANYGYTF

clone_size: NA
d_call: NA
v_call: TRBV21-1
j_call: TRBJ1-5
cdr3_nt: TGTGCCAGCAGCAAAGCGGAGATTGGCAATCAGCCCCAGCATTTT
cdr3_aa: CASSKAEIGNQPQHF

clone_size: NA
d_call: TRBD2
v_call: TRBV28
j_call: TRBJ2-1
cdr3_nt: TGTGCCAGCAGACGCGGGAGGGCCGGTAATGAGCAGTTCTTC
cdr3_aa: CASRRGRAGNEQFF

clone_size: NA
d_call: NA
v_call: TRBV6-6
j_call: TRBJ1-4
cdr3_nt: TGTGCCAGCAGTGACGGACAGTTCCCTAATGAAAAACTGTTTTTT
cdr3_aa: CASSDGQFPNEKLFF

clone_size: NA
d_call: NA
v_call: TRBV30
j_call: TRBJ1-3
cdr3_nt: TGTGCCTGGAGGGGCTTAGGACAGCAGAGCTCTGGAAACACCATATATTTT
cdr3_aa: CAWRGLGQQSSGNTIYF

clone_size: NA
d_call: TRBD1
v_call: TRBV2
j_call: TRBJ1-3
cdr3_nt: TGTGCCAGCACCGAGTGGACAGGTGGAAACACCATATATTTT
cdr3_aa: CASTEWTGGNTIYF

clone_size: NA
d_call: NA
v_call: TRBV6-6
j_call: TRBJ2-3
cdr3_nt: TGTGCCAGCAGCCCCTTGAGGACAGACACAGATACGCAGTATTTT
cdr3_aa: CASSPLRTDTDTQYF

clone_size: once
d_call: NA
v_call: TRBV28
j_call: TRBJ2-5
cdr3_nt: TGTGCCACCTCCGGGCTCCGCCGATTACAAGAGACCCAGTACTTC
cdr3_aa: CATSGLRRLQETQYF

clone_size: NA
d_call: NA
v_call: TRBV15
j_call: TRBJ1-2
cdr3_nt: TGTGCCACCAGCGGATTGCGGGGCTATGGCTACACCTTC
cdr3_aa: CATSGLRGYGYTF

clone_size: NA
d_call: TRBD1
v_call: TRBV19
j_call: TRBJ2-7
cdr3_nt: TGTGCCAGTAGTATCTTGGGACAGAAGTACGAGCAGTACTTC
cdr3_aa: CASSILGQKYEQYF

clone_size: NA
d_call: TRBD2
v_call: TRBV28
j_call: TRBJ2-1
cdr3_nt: TGTGCCAGCAGTTTTTATAGCGGGGCTTACAATGAGCAGTTCTTC
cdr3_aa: CASSFYSGAYNEQFF

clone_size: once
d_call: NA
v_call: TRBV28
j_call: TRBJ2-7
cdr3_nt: TGTGCCAGCAGAAATCAATGGGGGGCCGAGCAGTACTTC
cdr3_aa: CASRNQWGAEQYF

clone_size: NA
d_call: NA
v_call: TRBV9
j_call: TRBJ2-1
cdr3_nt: TGTGCCAGCAGCGTAGGGGGACGAGTAGATGAGCAGTTCTTC
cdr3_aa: CASSVGGRVDEQFF

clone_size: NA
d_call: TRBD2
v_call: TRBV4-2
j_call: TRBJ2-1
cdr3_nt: TGTGCCAGCAGCCAAGATCCCCCAGCGGGAGGTAGCCATGAGCAGTTCTTC
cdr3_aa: CASSQDPPAGGSHEQFF

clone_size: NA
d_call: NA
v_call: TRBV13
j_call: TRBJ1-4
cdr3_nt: TGTGCCAGCAGCTTAGCGGCGACAACTAATGAAAAACTGTTTTTT
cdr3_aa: CASSLAATTNEKLFF

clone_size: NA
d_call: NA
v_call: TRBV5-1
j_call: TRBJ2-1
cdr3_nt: TGCGCCAGCAGCTTCTGGCAGGGGGGCAACAATGAGCAGTTCTTC
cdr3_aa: CASSFWQGGNNEQFF

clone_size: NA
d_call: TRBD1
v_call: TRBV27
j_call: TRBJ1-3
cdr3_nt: TGTGCCAGCGGACAGGTCCCGGGAAACACCATATATTTT
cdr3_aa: CASGQVPGNTIYF

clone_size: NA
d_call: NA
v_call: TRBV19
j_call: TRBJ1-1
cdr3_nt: TGTGCCAGTAGTGCATCCCTCATGAACACTGAAGCTTTCTTT
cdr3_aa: CASSASLMNTEAFF

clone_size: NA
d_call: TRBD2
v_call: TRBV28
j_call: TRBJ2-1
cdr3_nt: TGTGCCAGCAGTCAAACTAGCGGGAGGGTCTTAGAGCAGTTCTTC
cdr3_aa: CASSQTSGRVLEQFF

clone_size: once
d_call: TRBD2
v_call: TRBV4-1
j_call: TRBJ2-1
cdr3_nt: TGCGCCAGCAGCCATATAGCGGGATACGGCAATGAGCAGTTCTTC
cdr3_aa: CASSHIAGYGNEQFF

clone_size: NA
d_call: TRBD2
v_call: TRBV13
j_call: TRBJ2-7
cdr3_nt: TGTGCCAGCAGCCCCAAGCGGGAGGGCCCCGTCGAGCAGTACTTC
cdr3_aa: CASSPKREGPVEQYF

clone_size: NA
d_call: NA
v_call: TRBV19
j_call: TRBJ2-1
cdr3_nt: TGTGCCAGTAGTATAGTGGAAGGATACAATGAGCAGTTCTTC
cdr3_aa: CASSIVEGYNEQFF

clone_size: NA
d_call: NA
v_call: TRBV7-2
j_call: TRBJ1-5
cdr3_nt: TGTGCCAGCAGTCAGCCGGGGCAAGGTCAGCCCCAGCATTTT
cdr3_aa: CASSQPGQGQPQHF

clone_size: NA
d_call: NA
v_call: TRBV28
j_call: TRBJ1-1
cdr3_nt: TGTGCCAGCAGTTTTATTGGGGGCAGCATGATGAACACTGAAGCTTTCTTT
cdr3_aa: CASSFIGGSMMNTEAFF

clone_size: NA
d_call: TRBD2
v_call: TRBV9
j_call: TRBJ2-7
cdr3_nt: TGTGCCAGCAGCGGAGGACTAGCGGGCTTAAGCTACGAGCAGTACTTC
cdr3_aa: CASSGGLAGLSYEQYF

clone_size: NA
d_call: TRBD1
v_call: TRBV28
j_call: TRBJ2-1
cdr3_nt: TGTGCCAGCAGTTTTCCTCGGGACAGCGTAAATGAGCAGTTCTTC
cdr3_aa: CASSFPRDSVNEQFF

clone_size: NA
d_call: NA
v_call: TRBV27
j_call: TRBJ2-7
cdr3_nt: TGTGCCAGCAGTTTATCGAGGGAAGGCGAGCAGTACTTC
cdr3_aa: CASSLSREGEQYF

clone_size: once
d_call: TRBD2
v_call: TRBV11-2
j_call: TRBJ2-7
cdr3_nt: TGTGCCAGCAGCCCGGGAGGGGCGGTCGAGCAGTACTTC
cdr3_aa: CASSPGGAVEQYF